This T cell receptor beta chain was sequenced in a study of technical replicates of blood from several donors. Germline V gene data show CDR1 as MNHNY and CDR2 as SVGAGI (reference sequence). The V gene lost 8 bases and the J gene lost 3 bases, with 12 bases spanning the gap. The CDR3 extends over 13 amino acids. Measured with immunoSEQ multiplex PCR; TCRdb has only the in-frame clones, and not every one. The sample lists around 79,000 clones; under 95% were seen once. V and J are TRBV6-6 and TRBJ2-3; D might be TRBD2 (5 bases). The sample taken for sequencing was T cells isolated from PBMCs. The receptor was derived from a human donor in good health. The CDR3 here is CASGGRWTDTQYF. CDR3 nucleotide sequence: TGTGCCAGCGGAGGTAGATGGACAGATACGCAGTATTTT.